The 20 T cell receptor beta chains in this list originate from one sample, sequenced in a study of blood T cell repertoires in COVID-19. Here immunoSEQ multiplex PCR was the method, and the copy in TCRdb shows in-frame clones only, minus some. This sample has about 98,000 clones; approximately 72% occur once, and the top ten carry around 22%. Sequenced material: peripheral blood. All receptors derive from a man between 65 and 85 years old with acute or convalescent COVID-19.

This chain uses TRBV28 with TRBJ1-2; no reliable D call. Germline V gene sequence: CDR1 MDHEN, CDR2 SYDVKM. The CDR3 consists of 14 residues. V was shortened by 8 bases and J by 4 bases, with 17 bases between the two germline ends. DNA for the CDR3: TGTGCCAGCCTGGTTGCGGGAACGACCTATGGCTACACCTTC. Amino acids: CASLVAGTTYGYTF.

CDR3 nucleotide sequence: TGTGCCTGGAGTTTTGAGGTTAGCACAGATACGCAGTATTTT. It specifies CAWSFEVSTDTQYF. The chain employs TRBV30 and TRBJ2-3, with D hard to call. V was shortened by 2 bases and J by 0 bases, with 9 bases between the two germline ends. The CDR3 spans 14 residues. Germline CDR1 and CDR2: GTSNPN and SVGIG (reference sequence).

The chain has TRBV10-3 and TRBJ2-3; TRBD2 agrees at 8 bases. The CDR3 loop spans 12 amino acids. The germline V gene has CDR1 ENHRY and CDR2 SYGVKD. V lost 9 bases to trimming and J lost 1 base; unmatched junction nucleotides: 0. In DNA form, the CDR3 reads TGTGCCATAGCGGGAGGCACAGATACGCAGTATTTT. This encodes CAIAGGTDTQYF.

The J gene is TRBJ2-2, the V gene TRBV24-1, with 7 bases lining up with TRBD1. The length of the CDR3 is 14 residues. Looked up from germline, CDR1 is KGHDR and CDR2 is SFDVKD. V lost 6 bases to trimming and J lost 7 bases; unmatched junction nucleotides: 7. CDR3 region: CATSTGVFGGELFF. The CDR3 nucleotides are TGTGCCACCAGTACAGGGGTCTTCGGCGGGGAGCTGTTTTTT.

This chain uses TRBV3-1 (or the pseudogene TRBV3-2) with TRBJ1-2; 8 bases agree with TRBD1. The V gene's germline CDR1 is LGHDT and CDR2 YNNKEL (reference sequence). With V trimmed by 1 base and J by 3 bases, 4 bases remained unmatched. CDR3 length: 15 residues. Here the CDR3 reads CASSQGQGSYYGYTF. As DNA, the CDR3 is TGTGCCAGCAGCCAAGGACAGGGGTCTTACTATGGCTACACCTTC.

The V call is TRBV29-1, the J call TRBJ1-2, with D uncertain. V gave up 3 bases and J gave up 8 bases, with 13 bases separating them. Germline V gene lookup returns CDR1 SQVTM and CDR2 ANQGSEA. This CDR3 contains 12 residues. Here the CDR3 reads CSVDRGVDGYTF. CDR3 DNA sequence: TGCAGCGTTGATCGCGGGGTTGACGGCTACACCTTC.

The sample holds one count of this clone. The rearrangement uses TRBV27 and TRBJ2-3; TRBD2 matches 10 bases. The CDR3 length is 15 residues. After removal of 3 bases from V and 4 bases from J, the junction contained 4 bases not matched to a gene. The germline gives CDR1 MNHEY, CDR2 SMNVEV (reference sequence). CDR3 region: CASSFSLAGADTQYF. In nucleotides, the CDR3 is TGTGCCAGCAGTTTCTCTCTAGCGGGAGCAGATACGCAGTATTTT.

This chain joins TRBV7-8 and TRBJ2-1; 9 bases align to TRBD2. The CDR3 extends over 14 amino acids. The trim removed 7 bases at V and 7 bases at J, leaving 8 bases unmatched. The germline V gene has CDR1 SGHVS and CDR2 FQNEAQ. CDR3 nucleotide sequence: TGTGCCAGCACCCCGGGGACTAGCAGGAATGAGCAGTTCTTC. This encodes CASTPGTSRNEQFF. Full variable domain (remainder filled in from reference TRBV7-8 and TRBJ2-1): GAGVSQSPRYKVAKRGQDVALRCDPISGHVSLFWYQQALGQGPEFLTYFQNEAQLDKSGLPSDRFFAERPEGSVSTLKIQRTQQEDSAVYLCASTPGTSRNEQFFGPGTRLTVL.

The chain is built from TRBV3-1 (or the pseudogene TRBV3-2) and TRBJ2-5; 11 bases fit TRBD2. V shed 4 bases and J 1 base; nucleotides not matched to a gene: 8. CDR3 size: 17 residues. From germline, CDR1 is LGHDT and CDR2 YNNKEL (reference sequence). This CDR3 is CASSLQLGTSGQETQYF. CDR3 coding DNA: TGTGCCAGCAGCCTGCAGCTGGGGACTAGCGGCCAAGAGACCCAGTACTTC.

The rearrangement joins TRBV5-1 to TRBJ2-3, with 7 bases fitting TRBD1. The CDR3 consists of 16 residues. Germline CDR1 and CDR2: SGHRS and YFSETQ. The V gene end was trimmed by 2 bases and the J gene end by 1 base; junction bases not matched to a gene: 7. CDR3 region: CASSLWTGPGTDTQYF. CDR3 sequence (DNA): TGCGCCAGCAGCTTATGGACAGGCCCAGGCACAGATACGCAGTATTTT.

The chain recombines TRBV5-4 with TRBJ1-2; D ambiguous. Per the germline V gene, CDR1 is SGHNT and CDR2 is YYREEE (reference sequence). The CDR3 sequence is 13 residues long. The germline V and J ends were trimmed by 0 bases and 4 bases, with 7 bases remaining between them. As DNA, the CDR3 is TGTGCCAGCAGCTTGGACGGAGTCTATGGCTACACCTTC. Translation: CASSLDGVYGYTF.

The V and J genes are TRBV2 and TRBJ2-1; 7 bases match TRBD1. Germline CDR1 is SNHLY and CDR2 is FYNNEI. The CDR3 has 13 residues. V trimming: 6 bases; J trimming: 9 bases; junction bases outside the gene matches: 8. The CDR3 loop reads CASRRQGVGEQFF. In DNA form, the CDR3 reads TGTGCCAGCAGGCGACAGGGTGTGGGTGAGCAGTTCTTC. Together with reference TRBV2 and TRBJ2-1, the CDR3 gives the full variable domain: EPEVTQTPSHQVTQMGQEVILRCVPISNHLYFYWYRQILGQKVEFLVSFYNNEISEKSEIFDDQFSVERPDGSNFTLKIRSTKLEDSAMYFCASRRQGVGEQFFGPGTRLTVL.

This clone was seen a handful of times. The V gene is TRBV12-3 or TRBV12-4, the J gene TRBJ1-3; D not resolved. The CDR3 has 13 amino acids. V lost 6 bases and J 0 bases, leaving 6 bases between the germline ends. DNA of the CDR3: TGTGCCAGCAGCTTCGTCTCTGGAAACACCATATATTTT. Translating it yields CASSFVSGNTIYF.

The V and J genes are TRBV28 and TRBJ1-3; D may be TRBD1 (6 bases). CDR1 and CDR2 from the germline V gene are MDHEN and SYDVKM. Trimming left V 4 bases short and J 0 bases short, with 13 bases between. The CDR3 length is 16 residues. CDR3 nucleotides: TGTGCCAGCAGTTCCCAACAGGGTACCTCTGGAAACACCATATATTTT. Translating it yields CASSSQQGTSGNTIYF.

This clone was seen more than once but under ten times. The CDR3 sequence is CASSLGLADTGELFF. DNA for the CDR3: TGTGCCAGCAGTTTGGGGCTAGCGGACACCGGGGAGCTGTTTTTT. This chain links TRBV28 with TRBJ2-2, with TRBD2 matching over 7 bases. CDR1 and CDR2 (germline): MDHEN, SYDVKM. CDR3 length: 15 amino acids. With 3 bases clipped from V and 3 bases from J, the junction kept 4 bases outside the gene matches.

This clone was seen a handful of times. This sequence joins TRBV28 and TRBJ1-2, with TRBD1 identical over 7 bases. Unmatched junction bases numbered 9, after V lost 5 bases and J lost 6 bases. The CDR3 totals 14 residues. Germline V gene data show CDR1 as MDHEN and CDR2 as SYDVKM. This CDR3 reads CASSPPTGLDGYTF. For the CDR3, the DNA is TGTGCCAGCAGTCCTCCGACAGGGTTGGATGGCTACACCTTC.

This chain uses TRBV15 with TRBJ2-1; maybe TRBD2 (5 bases). This CDR3 has 12 residues. Germline CDR1 is LNHNV and CDR2 is YYDKDF (reference sequence). Here the CDR3 DNA reads TGTGCGGCCCGGGGTCTAACGAATGAGCAGTTCTTC. This gives the protein CAARGLTNEQFF.

A few counts support this clone. The chain links TRBV27 to TRBJ1-5; D gene unclear. The CDR3 runs to 16 residues. V lost 3 bases and J lost 1, with 13 bases in between. In germline, CDR1 is MNHEY, CDR2 SMNVEV (reference sequence). The CDR3 here is CASSFIYSLSNQPQHF. The CDR3 nucleotides read TGTGCCAGCAGTTTTATATACAGCTTAAGCAATCAGCCCCAGCATTTT.

The gene calls are TRBV7-2 and TRBJ1-2; tentative D call: TRBD1 (6 bases). The germline gives CDR1 SGHTA, CDR2 FQGNSA. V lost 8 bases to trimming and J lost 0 bases, with 13 bases between them. The CDR3 contains 14 residues. CDR3 sequence: CASGNRVPNYGYTF. CDR3 sequence (DNA): TGTGCCAGCGGGAACAGGGTCCCTAACTATGGCTACACCTTC. The full variable domain, in which reference TRBV7-2 and TRBJ1-2 provide the parts outside the CDR3, is GAGVSQSPSNKVTEKGKDVELRCDPISGHTALYWYRQSLGQGLEFLIYFQGNSAPDKSGLPSDRFSAERTGGSVSTLTIQRTQQEDSAVYLCASGNRVPNYGYTFGSGTRLTVV.

This chain's CDR3 is CASSPSAKNIQYF. Written as DNA, the CDR3 is TGTGCCAGCAGCCCCTCCGCCAAAAACATTCAGTACTTC. The chain joins TRBV7-3 to TRBJ2-4; D is undetermined. Germline values: CDR1 SGHTA, CDR2 FQGTGA. Trimming left V 5 bases short and J 1 base short, with 6 bases between. There are 13 residues in the CDR3. Full variable domain (missing parts from reference TRBV7-3 and TRBJ2-4): GAGVSQTPSNKVTEKGKYVELRCDPISGHTALYWYRQSLGQGPEFLIYFQGTGAADDSGLPNDRFFAVRPEGSVSTLKIQRTERGDSAVYLCASSPSAKNIQYFGAGTRLSVL.